This T cell receptor (beta chain) is from a study of T-cell reconstitution after alpha-beta-depleted transplantation in children. The V gene end was trimmed by 0 bases and the J gene end by 8 bases; junction bases not matched to a gene: 8. The CDR3 totals 15 residues. In germline, CDR1 is DFQATT, CDR2 SNEGSKA (reference sequence). Researchers prepared the TCRbeta library using unique molecular identifiers, the study reports. TCRdb re-called the PCR reads through MiXCR, storing one row per CDR3 protein. The sample has approximately 150,000 distinct CDR3 sequences; around 9% are singletons. This clonotype occurred many times.

The TCR was taken from a female patient aged 2-10 years who had a stem cell transplant for congenital amegakaryocytic thrombocytopenia, so the T cells may come from the graft donor. The rearrangement uses TRBV20-1 and TRBJ2-3, with 10 bases matching TRBD2. The sample here was PBMCs, mostly from graft donor cells, taken 180 days after TCRalphabeta/CD19-depleted stem cell transplant. DNA of the CDR3: TGCAGTGCTAGAGATTGGGATACTAGCGGGGCTACGCAGTATTTT. The encoded protein is CSARDWDTSGATQYF.